Reported below is one TCR beta chain. What it recognizes is unknown. MiXCR, run by TCRdb on the 5' RACE reads, gives a single entry per CDR3 protein. The sample shows 280,000 or so distinct CDR3 sequences, 7.5% to 9.5% of them seen only once. The source of the sample is a study of T cells after yellow fever vaccination. General study results and limits: The CD4 compartment and the CD8 compartment contained a small share of clonotypes in common.

Germline loops: CDR1 SGHTA, CDR2 FQGNSA. The V end lost 3 bases, the J end lost 5 bases, and 8 bases lay between the germline ends. The CDR3 contains 13 residues. Specimen: CD4+ T cells sorted from PBMCs, collected 5 days after the yellow fever booster vaccination. The sequence was collected from a man between 18 and 35 years old who received the YFV17D yellow fever vaccine. The V call is TRBV7-2, the J call TRBJ1-5, with a possible D match to TRBD1 (5 bases). CDR3 sequence: CASSFGGDQPQHF. CDR3 in DNA: TGTGCCAGCAGCTTCGGGGGGGATCAGCCCCAGCATTTT.